These 14 T cell receptor beta chains came from one sample sequenced in a study of blood T cell repertoires in COVID-19. Assay: immunoSEQ multiplex PCR; the TCRdb copy retains only in-frame clones and omits some. Of about 200,000 clones listed, around 79% are singletons. Sequenced material: peripheral blood. Receptors originate from a woman in her thirties or forties with COVID-19, enrolled during active disease.

J is TRBJ1-5 and V is TRBV19; TRBD1 is a possible D gene (6 bases). V shed 6 bases and J shed 2 bases, with 20 bases lying between them. This CDR3 contains 17 residues. Germline CDR1 LNHDA, CDR2 SQIVND (reference sequence). The chain's CDR3 is CASSRRDNSLGNQPQHF. The CDR3 DNA reads TGTGCCAGTAGCCGAAGGGACAATTCTTTGGGCAATCAGCCCCAGCATTTT.

The chain couples TRBV9 to TRBJ2-3; 7 bases align to TRBD2. V lost 9 bases to trimming and J lost 3 bases; unmatched junction nucleotides: 7. CDR3 length: 13 residues. Germline assignment: CDR1 SGDLS and CDR2 YYNGEE. The CDR3 sequence: CATKRDGTDTQYF. CDR3 sequence (DNA): TGTGCCACCAAGCGGGACGGGACAGATACGCAGTATTTT.

The gene calls are TRBV15 and TRBJ2-7; no clear D gene. The CDR3 spans 16 residues. The germline V gene encodes CDR1 LNHNV and CDR2 YYDKDF (reference sequence). The V and J ends lost 0 bases and 5 bases respectively, with 17 bases between them. CDR3 residues: CATSRDSTRGLNEQYF. As DNA, the CDR3 is TGTGCCACCAGCAGAGATTCGACCCGCGGCCTAAACGAGCAGTACTTC. The full variable domain, rest sourced from reference TRBV15 and TRBJ2-7, is DAMVIQNPRYQVTQFGKPVTLSCSQTLNHNVMYWYQQKSSQAPKLLFHYYDKDFNNEADTPDNFQSRRPNTSFCFLDIRSPGLGDTAMYLCATSRDSTRGLNEQYFGPGTRLTVT.

The chain carries TRBV30 and TRBJ1-1; tentative D call: TRBD1 (6 bases). Trimming took off 4 bases at V and 10 bases at J, with 25 bases between the two ends. The CDR3 runs to 15 residues. Germline V gene sequence: CDR1 GTSNPN, CDR2 SVGIG (reference sequence). The CDR3 DNA reads TGTGCCTGGACCCCACAAAGGAGCTTAACGACAGGAGCTTTCTTT. Translation: CAWTPQRSLTTGAFF.

CDR3 in amino acids: CASSVGSGSRETQYF. The CDR3 DNA reads TGTGCCAGCAGCGTGGGTAGCGGGAGTCGAGAGACCCAGTACTTC. The genes are TRBV9 and TRBJ2-5, with 9 bases matching TRBD2. The CDR3 spans 15 residues. Unmatched junction bases numbered 6, after V lost 2 bases and J lost 4 bases. CDR1 is SGDLS, CDR2 YYNGEE, per germline.

This clone came up a few times. The rearrangement joins TRBV27 to TRBJ2-5, with D unclear. The germline V and J ends were trimmed by 2 bases and 2 bases, with 12 bases remaining between them. CDR1 and CDR2 (germline): MNHEY, SMNVEV (reference sequence). This CDR3 comprises 15 residues. Here the CDR3 reads CASSLGVVGQETQYF. CDR3 bases: TGTGCCAGCAGTTTAGGAGTTGTGGGTCAAGAGACCCAGTACTTC.

The chain couples TRBV7-9 to TRBJ2-1, with D unclear. V gave up 2 bases and J gave up 6 bases, with 11 bases separating them. Germline V CDR1 and CDR2: SEHNR, FQNEAQ (reference sequence). The CDR3 is 14 residues long. This CDR3 reads CASSLWRDTNEQFF. The CDR3 DNA sequence: TGTGCCAGCAGCTTATGGCGCGACACCAATGAGCAGTTCTTC.

CDR3 sequence reads: CASSGGRGAYTEAFF. In DNA form, the CDR3 reads TGCGCCAGCAGCGGGGGTCGCGGGGCCTACACTGAAGCTTTCTTT. The rearrangement links TRBV5-1 to TRBJ1-1, with D perhaps matching TRBD1 (5 bases). The V and J ends lost 4 bases and 3 bases respectively, with 16 bases between them. This CDR3 is built from 15 residues. CDR1 is SGHRS, CDR2 YFSETQ, per germline.

This clone occurred once. J is TRBJ2-1 and V is TRBV5-4; a possible D gene is TRBD2 (6 bases). The CDR3 spans 13 residues. Germline V lookup: CDR1 SGHNT, CDR2 YYREEE (reference sequence). Deletions cut 3 bases from V and 12 bases from J, with 16 bases between. The CDR3 nucleotides are TGTGCCAGCAGCTGGGGGACTCCCCACGGGCAGTTCTTC. Its protein product is CASSWGTPHGQFF.

The J gene is TRBJ1-1, the V gene TRBV6-2 or TRBV6-3, with 8 positions matching TRBD1. CDR3 length: 18 residues. Looked up from germline, CDR1 is MNHEY and CDR2 is SVGEGT. V was clipped by 2 bases and J by 0 bases; unmatched bases: 11. CDR3 sequence: CASSYPRGQVLMNTEAFF. In DNA, the CDR3 is TGTGCCAGCAGTTACCCTCGGGGACAGGTCCTTATGAACACTGAAGCTTTCTTT.

This clone was observed once. The chain couples TRBV5-4 to TRBJ2-1; a possible D gene is TRBD2 (5 bases). The CDR3 consists of 15 residues. Trimming cost V 4 bases and J 9 bases, with 20 bases left between them. Germline values: CDR1 SGHNT, CDR2 YYREEE (reference sequence). The CDR3 DNA follows: TGTGCCAGCAGCATCCGGGCGCGGGCCCCAGGTGAGCAGTTCTTC. Its protein is CASSIRARAPGEQFF.

The chain uses TRBV10-3 and TRBJ1-5; D remains unclear. The CDR3 totals 13 residues. Germline values: CDR1 ENHRY, CDR2 SYGVKD. V shed 2 bases and J shed 6 bases, with 8 bases lying between them. The CDR3 DNA reads as TGTGCCATCAGTGAGGGAGAGAGTCAGCCCCAGCATTTT. The encoded protein is CAISEGESQPQHF.

This clone was detected a few times. The chain carries TRBV7-3 and TRBJ2-7; tentatively, D is TRBD2 (6 bases). This CDR3 is 14 amino acids long. CDR1 is SGHTA and CDR2 is FQGTGA in the germline V gene. Trimming stripped 3 bases from V and 2 bases from J, with 11 bases between. CDR3 residues: CASSFNAGPYEQYF. CDR3 nucleotide sequence: TGTGCCAGCAGCTTTAACGCGGGACCCTACGAGCAGTACTTC.

The chain couples TRBV7-6 to TRBJ1-5; no clear D gene. This CDR3 region has 15 residues. Germline CDR1 is SGHVS and CDR2 is FNYEAQ. Between the trimmed V and J ends, which lost 1 base and 7 bases, there was a span of 14 bases. CDR3 nucleotides: TGTGCCAGCAGCTTAGAACCCGGAGGAGACCAGCCCCAGCATTTT. It codes for CASSLEPGGDQPQHF.